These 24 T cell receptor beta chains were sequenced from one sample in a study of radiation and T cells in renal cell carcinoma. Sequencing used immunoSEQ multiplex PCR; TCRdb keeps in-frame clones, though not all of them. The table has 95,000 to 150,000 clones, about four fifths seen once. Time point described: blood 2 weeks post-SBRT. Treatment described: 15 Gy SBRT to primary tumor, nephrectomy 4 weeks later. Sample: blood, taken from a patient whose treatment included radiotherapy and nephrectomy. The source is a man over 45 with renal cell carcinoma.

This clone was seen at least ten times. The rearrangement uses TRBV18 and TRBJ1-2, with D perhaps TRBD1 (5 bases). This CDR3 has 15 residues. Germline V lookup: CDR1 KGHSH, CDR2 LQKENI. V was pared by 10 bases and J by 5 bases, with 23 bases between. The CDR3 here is CATKKESQGDYGYTF. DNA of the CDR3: TGTGCCACCAAAAAAGAAAGTCAGGGTGATTATGGCTACACCTTC.

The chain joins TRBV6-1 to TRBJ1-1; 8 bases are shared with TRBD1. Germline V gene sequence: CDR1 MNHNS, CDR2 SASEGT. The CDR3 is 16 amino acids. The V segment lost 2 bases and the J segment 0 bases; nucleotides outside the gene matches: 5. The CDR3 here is CASSERTGPMNTEAFF. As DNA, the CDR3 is TGTGCCAGCAGTGAAAGGACAGGGCCCATGAACACTGAAGCTTTCTTT.

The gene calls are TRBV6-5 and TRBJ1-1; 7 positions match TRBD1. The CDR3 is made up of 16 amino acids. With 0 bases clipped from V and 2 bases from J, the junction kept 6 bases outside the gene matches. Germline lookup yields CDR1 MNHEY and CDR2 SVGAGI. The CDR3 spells CASSYSQGGYNTEAFF. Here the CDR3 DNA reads TGTGCCAGCAGTTACTCCCAGGGGGGGTACAACACTGAAGCTTTCTTT.

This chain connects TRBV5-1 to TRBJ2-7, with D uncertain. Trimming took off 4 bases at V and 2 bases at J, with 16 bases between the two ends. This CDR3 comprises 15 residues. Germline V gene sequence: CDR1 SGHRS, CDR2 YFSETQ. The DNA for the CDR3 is TGCGCCAGCAGCAGGGTCTCGGCCGCTGCCTACGAGCAGTACTTC. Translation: CASSRVSAAAYEQYF.

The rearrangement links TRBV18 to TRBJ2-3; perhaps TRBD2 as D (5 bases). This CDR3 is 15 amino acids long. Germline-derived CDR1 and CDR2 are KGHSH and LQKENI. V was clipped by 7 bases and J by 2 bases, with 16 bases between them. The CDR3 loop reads CASFTPSGYTDTQYF. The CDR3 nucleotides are TGTGCCAGCTTCACTCCCAGCGGCTACACAGATACGCAGTATTTT.

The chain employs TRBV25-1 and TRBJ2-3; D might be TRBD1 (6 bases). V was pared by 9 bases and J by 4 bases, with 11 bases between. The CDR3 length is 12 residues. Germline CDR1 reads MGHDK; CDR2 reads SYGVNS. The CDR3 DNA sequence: TGTGCCAGTGGTTACAGGGCAGATACGCAGTATTTT. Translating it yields CASGYRADTQYF.

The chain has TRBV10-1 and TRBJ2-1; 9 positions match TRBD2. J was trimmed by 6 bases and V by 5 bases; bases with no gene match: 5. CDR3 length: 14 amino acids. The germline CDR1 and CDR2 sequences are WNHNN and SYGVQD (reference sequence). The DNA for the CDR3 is TGCGCCAGCAGTCTCTTGCGGGAGGGCAATGAGCAGTTCTTC. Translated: CASSLLREGNEQFF.

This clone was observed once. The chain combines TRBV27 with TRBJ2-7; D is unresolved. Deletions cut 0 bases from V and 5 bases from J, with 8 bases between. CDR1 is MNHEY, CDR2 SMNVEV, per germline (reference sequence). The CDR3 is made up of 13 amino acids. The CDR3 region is CASSLSGFNEQYF. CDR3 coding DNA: TGTGCCAGCAGTTTATCGGGGTTCAACGAGCAGTACTTC.

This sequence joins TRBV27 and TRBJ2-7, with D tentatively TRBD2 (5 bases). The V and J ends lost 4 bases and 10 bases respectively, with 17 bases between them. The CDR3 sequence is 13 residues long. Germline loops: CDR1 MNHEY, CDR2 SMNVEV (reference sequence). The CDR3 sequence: CASSSTVGVAQYF. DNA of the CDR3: TGTGCCAGCAGTTCCACAGTCGGGGTGGCACAGTACTTC.

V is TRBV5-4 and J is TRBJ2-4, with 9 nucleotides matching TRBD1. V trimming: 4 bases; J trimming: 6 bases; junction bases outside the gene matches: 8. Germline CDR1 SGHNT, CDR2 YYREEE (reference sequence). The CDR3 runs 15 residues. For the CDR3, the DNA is TGTGCCAGCAGCGCACAGGGGGCTCGGGGAAACATTCAGTACTTC. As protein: CASSAQGARGNIQYF.

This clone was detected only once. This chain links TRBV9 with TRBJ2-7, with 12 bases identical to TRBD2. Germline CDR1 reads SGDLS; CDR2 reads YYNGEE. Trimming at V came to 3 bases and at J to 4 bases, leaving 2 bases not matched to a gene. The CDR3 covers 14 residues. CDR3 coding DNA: TGTGCCAGCAGCGCTAGCGGGGGGGCGTACGAGCAGTACTTC. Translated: CASSASGGAYEQYF.

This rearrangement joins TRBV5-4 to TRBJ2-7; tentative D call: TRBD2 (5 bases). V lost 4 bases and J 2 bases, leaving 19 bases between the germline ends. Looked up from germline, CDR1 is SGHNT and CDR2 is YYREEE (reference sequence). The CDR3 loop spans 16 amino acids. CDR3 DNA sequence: TGTGCCAGCAGCCGATCCGGACTTAGCACTGCCTACGAGCAGTACTTC. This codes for CASSRSGLSTAYEQYF.

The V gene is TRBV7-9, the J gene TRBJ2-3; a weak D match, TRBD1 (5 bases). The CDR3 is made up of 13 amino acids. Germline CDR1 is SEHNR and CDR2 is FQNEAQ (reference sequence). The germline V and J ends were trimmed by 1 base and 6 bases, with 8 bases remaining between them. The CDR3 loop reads CASSLGGLDTQYF. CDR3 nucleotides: TGTGCCAGCAGCTTAGGGGGCCTTGATACGCAGTATTTT.

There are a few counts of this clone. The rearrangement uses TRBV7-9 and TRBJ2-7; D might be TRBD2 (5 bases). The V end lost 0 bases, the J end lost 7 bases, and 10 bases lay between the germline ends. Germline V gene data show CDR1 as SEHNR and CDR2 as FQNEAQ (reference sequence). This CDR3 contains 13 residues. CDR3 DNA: TGTGCCAGCAGCTTAGCGGCCCCGGGGGAGCAGTACTTC. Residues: CASSLAAPGEQYF.

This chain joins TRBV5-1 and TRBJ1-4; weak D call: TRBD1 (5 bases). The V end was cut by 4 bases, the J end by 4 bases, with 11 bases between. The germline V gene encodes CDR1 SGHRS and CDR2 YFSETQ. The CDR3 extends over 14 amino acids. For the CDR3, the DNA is TGCGCCAGCAGCCCAGGGCCAGGTAATGAAAAACTGTTTTTT. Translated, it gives CASSPGPGNEKLFF.

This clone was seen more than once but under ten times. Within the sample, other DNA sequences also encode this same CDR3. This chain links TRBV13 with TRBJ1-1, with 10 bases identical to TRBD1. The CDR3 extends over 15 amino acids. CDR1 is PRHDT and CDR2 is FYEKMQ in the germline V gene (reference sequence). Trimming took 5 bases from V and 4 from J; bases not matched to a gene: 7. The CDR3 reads CASSNGQGGITEAFF. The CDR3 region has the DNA TGTGCCAGCAGCAATGGACAGGGGGGTATCACTGAAGCTTTCTTT.

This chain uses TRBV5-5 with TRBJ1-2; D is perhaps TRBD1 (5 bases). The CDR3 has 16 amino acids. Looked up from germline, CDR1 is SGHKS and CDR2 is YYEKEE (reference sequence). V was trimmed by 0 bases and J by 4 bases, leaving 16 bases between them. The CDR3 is CASSLGSGRGGYGYTF. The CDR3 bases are TGTGCCAGCAGCTTGGGGTCCGGGAGGGGCGGCTATGGCTACACCTTC.

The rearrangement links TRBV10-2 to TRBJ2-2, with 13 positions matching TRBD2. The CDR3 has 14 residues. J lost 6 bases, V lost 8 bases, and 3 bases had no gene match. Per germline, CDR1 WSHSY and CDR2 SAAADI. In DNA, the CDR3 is TGCGCCAGCCGGACTAGCGGGAGCCCCGGGGAGCTGTTTTTT. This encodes CASRTSGSPGELFF.

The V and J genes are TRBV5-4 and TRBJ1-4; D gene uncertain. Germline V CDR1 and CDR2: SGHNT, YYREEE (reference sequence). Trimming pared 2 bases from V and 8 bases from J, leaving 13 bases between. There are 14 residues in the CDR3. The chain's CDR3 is CASSFSGRDEKLFF. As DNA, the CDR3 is TGTGCCAGCAGCTTCTCCGGGAGAGACGAAAAACTGTTTTTT. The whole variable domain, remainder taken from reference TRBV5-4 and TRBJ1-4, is ETGVTQSPTHLIKTRGQQVTLRCSSQSGHNTVSWYQQALGQGPQFIFQYYREEENGRGNFPPRFSGLQFPNYSSELNVNALELDDSALYLCASSFSGRDEKLFFGSGTQLSVL.

CDR3 residues: CASSQATDTQYF. CDR3 nucleotide sequence: TGTGCCAGCAGCCAAGCCACAGATACGCAGTATTTT. This chain uses TRBV4-2 with TRBJ2-3; D not certain. Trimming stripped 1 base from V and 2 bases from J, with 1 base between. The CDR3 contains 12 residues. Per germline, CDR1 LGHNA and CDR2 YNFKEQ.

The CDR3 loop reads CAWTAGGLTEAFF. CDR3 nucleotides: TGTGCCTGGACAGCAGGGGGATTGACTGAAGCTTTCTTT. The chain joins TRBV30 to TRBJ1-1; 7 bases match TRBD1. The CDR3 consists of 13 residues. Germline V CDR1 and CDR2: GTSNPN, SVGIG (reference sequence). J lost 5 bases, V lost 4 bases, and 7 bases had no gene match.

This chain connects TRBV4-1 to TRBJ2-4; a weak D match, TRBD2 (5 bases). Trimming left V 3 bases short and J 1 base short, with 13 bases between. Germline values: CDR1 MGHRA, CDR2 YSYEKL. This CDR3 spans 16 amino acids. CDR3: CASSHELTSAKNIQYF. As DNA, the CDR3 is TGCGCCAGCAGCCATGAACTCACTAGTGCCAAAAACATTCAGTACTTC.

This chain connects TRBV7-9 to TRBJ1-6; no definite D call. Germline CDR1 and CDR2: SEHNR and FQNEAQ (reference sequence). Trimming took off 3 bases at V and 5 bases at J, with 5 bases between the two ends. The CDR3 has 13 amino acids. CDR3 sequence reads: CASSFRDNSPLHF. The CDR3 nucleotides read TGTGCCAGCAGCTTCCGGGATAATTCACCCCTCCACTTT.

For the CDR3, the DNA is TGTGCCAGCAGCAAACAGGGGGGTCAGCCCCAGCATTTT. This translates into CASSKQGGQPQHF. The V gene is TRBV11-2, the J gene TRBJ1-5, with TRBD1 matching over 8 bases. Germline trimming cut 5 bases from V and 6 bases from J; bases unmatched to any gene: 3. The CDR3 totals 13 residues. Germline assignment: CDR1 SGHAT and CDR2 FQNNGV.